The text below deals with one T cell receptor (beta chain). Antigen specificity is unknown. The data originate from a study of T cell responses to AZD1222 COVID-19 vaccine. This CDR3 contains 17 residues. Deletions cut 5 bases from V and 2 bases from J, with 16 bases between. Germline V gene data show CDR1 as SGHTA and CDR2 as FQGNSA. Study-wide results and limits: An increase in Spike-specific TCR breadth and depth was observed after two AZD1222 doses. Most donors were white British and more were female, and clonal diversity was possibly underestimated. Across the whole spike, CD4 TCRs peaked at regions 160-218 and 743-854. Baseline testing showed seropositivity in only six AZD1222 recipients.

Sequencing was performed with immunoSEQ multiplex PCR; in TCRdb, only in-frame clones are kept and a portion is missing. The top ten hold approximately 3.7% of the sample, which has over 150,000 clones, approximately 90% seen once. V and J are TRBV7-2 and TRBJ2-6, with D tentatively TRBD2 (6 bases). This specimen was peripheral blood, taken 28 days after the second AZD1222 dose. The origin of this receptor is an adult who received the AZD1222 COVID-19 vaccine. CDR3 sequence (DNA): TGTGCCAGCAGCCCCCCCTGGGGGGACCCTGGGGCCAACGTCCTGACTTTC. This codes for CASSPPWGDPGANVLTF.